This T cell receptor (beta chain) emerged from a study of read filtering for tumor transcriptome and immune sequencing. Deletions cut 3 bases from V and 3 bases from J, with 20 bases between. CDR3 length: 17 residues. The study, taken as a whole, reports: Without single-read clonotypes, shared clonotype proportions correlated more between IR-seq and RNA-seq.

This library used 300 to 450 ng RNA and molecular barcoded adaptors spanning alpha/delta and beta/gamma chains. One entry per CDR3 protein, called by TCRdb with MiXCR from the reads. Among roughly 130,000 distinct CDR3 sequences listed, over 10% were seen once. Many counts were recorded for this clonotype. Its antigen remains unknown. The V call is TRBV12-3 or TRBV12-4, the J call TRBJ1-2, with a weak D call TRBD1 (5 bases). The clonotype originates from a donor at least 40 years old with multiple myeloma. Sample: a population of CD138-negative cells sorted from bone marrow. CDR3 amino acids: CASSFLGQPEKDYGYTF. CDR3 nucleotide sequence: TGTGCCAGCAGTTTTTTGGGGCAGCCCGAGAAGGACTATGGCTACACCTTC.